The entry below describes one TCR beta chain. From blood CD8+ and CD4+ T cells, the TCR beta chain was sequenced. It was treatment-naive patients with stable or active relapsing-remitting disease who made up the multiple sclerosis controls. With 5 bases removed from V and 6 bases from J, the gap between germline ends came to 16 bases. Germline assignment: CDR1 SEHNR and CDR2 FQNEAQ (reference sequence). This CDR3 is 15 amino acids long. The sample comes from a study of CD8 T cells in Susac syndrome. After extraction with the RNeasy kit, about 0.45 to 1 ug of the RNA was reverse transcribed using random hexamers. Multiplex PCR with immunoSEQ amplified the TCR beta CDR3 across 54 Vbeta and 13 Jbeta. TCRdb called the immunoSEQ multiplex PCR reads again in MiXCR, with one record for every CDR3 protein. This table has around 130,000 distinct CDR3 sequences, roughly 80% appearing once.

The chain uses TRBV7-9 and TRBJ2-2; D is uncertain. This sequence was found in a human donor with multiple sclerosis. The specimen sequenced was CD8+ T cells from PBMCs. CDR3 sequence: CASSLRRATSGELFF. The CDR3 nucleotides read TGTGCCAGCAGCCTACGCCGGGCCACTTCCGGGGAGCTGTTTTTT.